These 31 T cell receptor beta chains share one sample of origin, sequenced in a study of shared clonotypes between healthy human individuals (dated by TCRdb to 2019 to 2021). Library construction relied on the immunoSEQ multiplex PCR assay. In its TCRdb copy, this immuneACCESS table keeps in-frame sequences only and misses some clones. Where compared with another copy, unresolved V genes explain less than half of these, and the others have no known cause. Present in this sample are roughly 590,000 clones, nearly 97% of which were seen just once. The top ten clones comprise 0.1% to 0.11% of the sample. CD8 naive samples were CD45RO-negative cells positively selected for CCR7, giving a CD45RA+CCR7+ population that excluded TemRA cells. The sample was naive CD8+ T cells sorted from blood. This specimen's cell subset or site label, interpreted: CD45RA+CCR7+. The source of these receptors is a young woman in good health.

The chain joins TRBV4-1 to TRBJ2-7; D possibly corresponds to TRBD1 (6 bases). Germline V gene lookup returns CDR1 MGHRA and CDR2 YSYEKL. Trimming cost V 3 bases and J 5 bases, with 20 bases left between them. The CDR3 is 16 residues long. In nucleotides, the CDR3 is TGCGCCAGCAGCCACCCCTCAGCAGGGGCGGATGACGAGCAGTACTTC. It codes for CASSHPSAGADDEQYF.

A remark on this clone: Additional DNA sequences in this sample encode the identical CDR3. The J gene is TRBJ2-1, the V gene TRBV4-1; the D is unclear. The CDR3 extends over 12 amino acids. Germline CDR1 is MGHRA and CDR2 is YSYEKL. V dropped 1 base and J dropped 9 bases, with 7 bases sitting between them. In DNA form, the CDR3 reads TGCGCCAGCAGCCAAGGCACCGGTGAGCAGTTCTTC. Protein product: CASSQGTGEQFF.

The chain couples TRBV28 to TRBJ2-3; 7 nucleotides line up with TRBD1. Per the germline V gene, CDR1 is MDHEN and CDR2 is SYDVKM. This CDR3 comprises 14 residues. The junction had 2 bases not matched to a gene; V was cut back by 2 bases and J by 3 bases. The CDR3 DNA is TGTGCCAGCAGTTTAGGCAGGGGGACAGATACGCAGTATTTT. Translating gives CASSLGRGTDTQYF.

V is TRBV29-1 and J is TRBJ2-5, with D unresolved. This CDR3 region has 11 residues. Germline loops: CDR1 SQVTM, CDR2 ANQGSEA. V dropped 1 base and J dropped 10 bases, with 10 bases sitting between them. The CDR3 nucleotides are TGCAGCGTTGAAGCTTCGATGGTCCAGTACTTC. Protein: CSVEASMVQYF.

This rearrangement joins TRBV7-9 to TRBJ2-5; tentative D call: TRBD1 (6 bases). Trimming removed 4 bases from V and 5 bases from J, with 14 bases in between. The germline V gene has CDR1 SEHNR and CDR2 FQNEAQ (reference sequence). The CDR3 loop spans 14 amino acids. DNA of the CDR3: TGTGCCAGCAGCTCACCAGGGGTGATGGAGACCCAGTACTTC. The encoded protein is CASSSPGVMETQYF.

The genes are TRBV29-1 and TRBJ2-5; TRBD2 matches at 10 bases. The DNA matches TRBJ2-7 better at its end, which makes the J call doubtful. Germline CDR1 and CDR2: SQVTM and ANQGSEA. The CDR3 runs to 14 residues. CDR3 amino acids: CSVEGTSGTGEQYF. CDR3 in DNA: TGCAGCGTTGAAGGGACTAGCGGAACGGGCGAGCAGTACTTC.

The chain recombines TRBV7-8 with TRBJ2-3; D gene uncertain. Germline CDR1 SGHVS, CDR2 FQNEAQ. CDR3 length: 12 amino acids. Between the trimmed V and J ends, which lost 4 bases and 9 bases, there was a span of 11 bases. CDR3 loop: CASSSARSTQYF. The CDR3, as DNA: TGTGCCAGCAGCTCGGCCCGCTCGACGCAGTATTTT.

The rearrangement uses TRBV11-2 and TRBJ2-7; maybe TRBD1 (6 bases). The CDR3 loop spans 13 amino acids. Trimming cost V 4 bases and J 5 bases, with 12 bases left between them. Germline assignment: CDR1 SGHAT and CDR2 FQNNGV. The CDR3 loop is CASSSSRGHEQYF. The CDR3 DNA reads TGTGCCAGCAGCTCTTCCAGGGGTCACGAGCAGTACTTC.

In DNA form, the CDR3 reads TGTGCCAGCAGTTTCGTCAGAACGGACAATGAGCAGTTCTTC. It translates to CASSFVRTDNEQFF. The chain carries TRBV28 and TRBJ2-1; no reliable D call. The CDR3 contains 14 residues. Germline-derived CDR1 and CDR2 are MDHEN and SYDVKM. V was cut by 3 bases and J by 5 bases, with 11 bases left in between.

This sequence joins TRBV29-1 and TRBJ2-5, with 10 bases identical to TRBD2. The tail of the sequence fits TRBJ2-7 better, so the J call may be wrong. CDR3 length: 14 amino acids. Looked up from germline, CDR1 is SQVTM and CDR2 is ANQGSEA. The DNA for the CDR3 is TGCAGCGTTGTTGGAGCGGGAGGGTCCTACGAGCAGTACTTC. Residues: CSVVGAGGSYEQYF.

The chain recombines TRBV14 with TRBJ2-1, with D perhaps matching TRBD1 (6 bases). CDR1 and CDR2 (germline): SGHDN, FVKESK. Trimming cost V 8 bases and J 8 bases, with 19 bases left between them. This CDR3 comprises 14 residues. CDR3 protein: CASSTRNRVDEQFF. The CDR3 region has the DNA TGTGCCAGCTCAACTCGAAACAGGGTCGATGAGCAGTTCTTC.

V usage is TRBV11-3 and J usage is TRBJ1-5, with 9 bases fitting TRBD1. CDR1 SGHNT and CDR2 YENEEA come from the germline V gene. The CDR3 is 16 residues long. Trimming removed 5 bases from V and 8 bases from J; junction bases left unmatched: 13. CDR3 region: CASSPNRDRAYKPQHF. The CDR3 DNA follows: TGTGCCAGCAGCCCAAACCGGGACAGGGCTTACAAGCCCCAGCATTTT. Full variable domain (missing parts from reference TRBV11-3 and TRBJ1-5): EAGVVQSPRYKIIEKKQPVAFWCNPISGHNTLYWYLQNLGQGPELLIRYENEEAVDDSQLPKDRFSAERLKGVDSTLKIQPAELGDSAVYLCASSPNRDRAYKPQHFGDGTRLSIL.

CDR3 coding DNA: TGTGCCAGCTCACCAAGCCTGGACAGAATGAACACTGAAGCTTTCTTT. This codes for CASSPSLDRMNTEAFF. The chain combines TRBV18 with TRBJ1-1, with a tentative D call TRBD1 (6 bases). The germline CDR1 and CDR2 sequences are KGHSH and LQKENI. V was shortened by 2 bases and J by 0 bases, with 13 bases between the two germline ends. The CDR3 runs 16 residues.

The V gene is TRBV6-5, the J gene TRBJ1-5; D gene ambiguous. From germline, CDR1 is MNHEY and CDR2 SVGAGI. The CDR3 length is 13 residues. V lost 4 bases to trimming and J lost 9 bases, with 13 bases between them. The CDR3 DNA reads TGTGCCAGCAGTTTCGCCGTCCCGGGGCCCCAGCATTTT. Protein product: CASSFAVPGPQHF.

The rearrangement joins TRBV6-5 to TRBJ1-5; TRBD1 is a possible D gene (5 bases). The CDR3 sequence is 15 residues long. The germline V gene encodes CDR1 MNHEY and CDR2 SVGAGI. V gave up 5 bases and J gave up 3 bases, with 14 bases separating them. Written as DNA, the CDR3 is TGTGCCAGCAGTCTCGCCAGGACACCCAATCAGCCCCAGCATTTT. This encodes CASSLARTPNQPQHF.

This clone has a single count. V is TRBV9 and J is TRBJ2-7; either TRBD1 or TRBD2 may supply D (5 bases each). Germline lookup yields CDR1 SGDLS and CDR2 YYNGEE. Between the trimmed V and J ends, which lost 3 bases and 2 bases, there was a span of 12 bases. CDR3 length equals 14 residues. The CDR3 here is CASSAGAEPYEQYF. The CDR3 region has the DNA TGTGCCAGCAGCGCCGGGGCAGAACCCTACGAGCAGTACTTC.

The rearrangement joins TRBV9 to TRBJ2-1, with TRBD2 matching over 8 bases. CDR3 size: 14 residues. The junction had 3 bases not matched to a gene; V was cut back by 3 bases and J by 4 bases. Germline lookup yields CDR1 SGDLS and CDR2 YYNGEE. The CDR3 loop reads CASSAGLAYNEQFF. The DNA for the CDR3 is TGTGCCAGCAGCGCCGGACTAGCTTACAATGAGCAGTTCTTC.

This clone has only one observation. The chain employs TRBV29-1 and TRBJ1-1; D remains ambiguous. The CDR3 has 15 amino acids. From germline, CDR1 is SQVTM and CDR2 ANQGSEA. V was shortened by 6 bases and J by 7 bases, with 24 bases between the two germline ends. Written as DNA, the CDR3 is TGCAGCGTCTTCCTCGCACTTCACACCGTCCGTGAAGCTTTCTTT. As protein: CSVFLALHTVREAFF.

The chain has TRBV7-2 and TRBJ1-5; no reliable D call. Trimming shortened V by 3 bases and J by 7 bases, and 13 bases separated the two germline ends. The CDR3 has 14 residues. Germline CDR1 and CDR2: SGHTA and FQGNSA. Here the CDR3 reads CASSFPAPRQPQHF. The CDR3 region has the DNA TGTGCCAGCAGCTTCCCTGCCCCACGACAGCCCCAGCATTTT.

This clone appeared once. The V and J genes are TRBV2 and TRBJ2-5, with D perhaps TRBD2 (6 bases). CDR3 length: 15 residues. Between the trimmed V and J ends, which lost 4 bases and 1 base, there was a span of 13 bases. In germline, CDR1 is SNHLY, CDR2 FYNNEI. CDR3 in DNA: TGTGCCAGCAGTGCCGGGACGGGGGTCCAAGAGACCCAGTACTTC. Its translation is CASSAGTGVQETQYF.

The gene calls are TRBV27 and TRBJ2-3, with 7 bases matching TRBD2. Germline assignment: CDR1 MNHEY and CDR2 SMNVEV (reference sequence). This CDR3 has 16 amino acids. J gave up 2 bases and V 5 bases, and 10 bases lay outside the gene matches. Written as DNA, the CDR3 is TGTGCCAGCAGTGAAGGTACTAGCGCGAACACAGATACGCAGTATTTT. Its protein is CASSEGTSANTDTQYF.

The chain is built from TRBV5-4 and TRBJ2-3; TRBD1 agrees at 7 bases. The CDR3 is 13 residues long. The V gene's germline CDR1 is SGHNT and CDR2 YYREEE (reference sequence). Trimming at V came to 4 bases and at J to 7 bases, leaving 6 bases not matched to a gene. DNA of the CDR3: TGTGCCAGCAGCGGGAACAGGGGACATACGCAGTATTTT. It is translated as CASSGNRGHTQYF.

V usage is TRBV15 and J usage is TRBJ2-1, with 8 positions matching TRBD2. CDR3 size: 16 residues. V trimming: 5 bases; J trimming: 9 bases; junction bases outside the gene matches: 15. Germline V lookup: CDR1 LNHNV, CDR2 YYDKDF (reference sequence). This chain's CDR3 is CATSPPGLAGHGEQFF. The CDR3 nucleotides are TGTGCCACCAGCCCACCCGGGCTAGCGGGTCACGGTGAGCAGTTCTTC.

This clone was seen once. The CDR3 protein is CASSATDLPYEQYF. Written as DNA, the CDR3 is TGTGCCAGCAGTGCTACGGACCTACCATACGAGCAGTACTTC. The gene calls are TRBV28 and TRBJ2-7; D is ambiguous. CDR3 size: 14 residues. The germline V gene has CDR1 MDHEN and CDR2 SYDVKM. Trimming cost V 5 bases and J 4 bases, with 15 bases left between them.

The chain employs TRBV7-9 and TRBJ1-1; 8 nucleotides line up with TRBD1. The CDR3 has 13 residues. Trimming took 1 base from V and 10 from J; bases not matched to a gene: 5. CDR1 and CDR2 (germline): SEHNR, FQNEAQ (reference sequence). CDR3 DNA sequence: TGTGCCAGCAGCTTAGGGACAGGGAACGGAGCTTTCTTT. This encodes CASSLGTGNGAFF.

The CDR3 protein is CASSGQIEAFF. The CDR3 nucleotides are TGTGCCAGCAGTGGACAGATTGAAGCTTTCTTT. The V and J genes are TRBV6-6 and TRBJ1-1; maybe TRBD1 (6 bases). In germline, CDR1 is MNHNY, CDR2 SVGAGI (reference sequence). The CDR3 totals 11 residues. Trimming pared 5 bases from V and 7 bases from J, leaving 8 bases between.

The CDR3 spells CASSTGELNSPLHF. The CDR3 DNA is TGTGCCAGCAGCACGGGGGAACTTAATTCACCCCTCCACTTT. The rearrangement joins TRBV5-6 to TRBJ1-6, with D perhaps matching TRBD1 (5 bases). Germline V gene lookup returns CDR1 SGHDT and CDR2 YYEEEE. V was cut by 4 bases and J by 6 bases, with 11 bases left in between. The CDR3 has 14 amino acids. Filled out from reference TRBV5-6 and TRBJ1-6, the complete variable domain reads DAGVTQSPTHLIKTRGQQVTLRCSPKSGHDTVSWYQQALGQGPQFIFQYYEEEERQRGNFPDRFSGHQFPNYSSELNVNALLLGDSALYLCASSTGELNSPLHFGNGTRLTVT.

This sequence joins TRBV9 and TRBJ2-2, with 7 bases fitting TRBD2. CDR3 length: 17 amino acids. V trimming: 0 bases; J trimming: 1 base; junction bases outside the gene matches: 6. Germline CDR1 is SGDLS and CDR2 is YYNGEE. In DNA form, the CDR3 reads TGTGCCAGCAGCGTAGATTTGACGGGAGGGAACACCGGGGAGCTGTTTTTT. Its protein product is CASSVDLTGGNTGELFF. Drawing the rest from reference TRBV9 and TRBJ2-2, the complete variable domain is DSGVTQTPKHLITATGQRVTLRCSPRSGDLSVYWYQQSLDQGLQFLIQYYNGEERAKGNILERFSAQQFPDLHSELNLSSLELGDSALYFCASSVDLTGGNTGELFFGEGSRLTVL.

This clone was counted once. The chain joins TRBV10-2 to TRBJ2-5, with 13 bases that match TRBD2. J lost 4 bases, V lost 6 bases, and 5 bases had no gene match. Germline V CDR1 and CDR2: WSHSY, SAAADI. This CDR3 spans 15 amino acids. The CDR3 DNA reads TGCGCCAGCAGGGGACTAGCGGGAAGTTTAGAGACCCAGTACTTC. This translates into CASRGLAGSLETQYF.

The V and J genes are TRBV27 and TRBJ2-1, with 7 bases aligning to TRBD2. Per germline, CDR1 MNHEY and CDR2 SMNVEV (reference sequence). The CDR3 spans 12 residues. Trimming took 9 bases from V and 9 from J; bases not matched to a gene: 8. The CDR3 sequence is CASLSGTGEQFF. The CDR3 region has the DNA TGTGCCAGTCTCAGCGGGACGGGTGAGCAGTTCTTC.

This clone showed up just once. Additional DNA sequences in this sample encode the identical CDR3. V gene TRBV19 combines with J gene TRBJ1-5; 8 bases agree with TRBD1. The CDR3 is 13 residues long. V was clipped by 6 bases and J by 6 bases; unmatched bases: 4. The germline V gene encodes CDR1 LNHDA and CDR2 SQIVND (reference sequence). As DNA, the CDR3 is TGTGCCAGTAGCCCAGGGGGCTCTCAGCCCCAGCATTTT. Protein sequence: CASSPGGSQPQHF.